The source of this T cell receptor (beta chain) is a study of cytomegalovirus exposure and HLA in healthy donors. Donors sampled were nominally healthy, though unrecorded immune exposures were likely. CDR3 size: 15 residues. Germline V CDR1 and CDR2: SGHRS, YFSETQ. V lost 4 bases to trimming and J lost 0 bases, with 11 bases between them. The primer mix had 60 Vbeta and 13 Jbeta primers. Method: immunoSEQ multiplex PCR; TCRdb's copy keeps in-frame clones and lacks some. Of almost 200,000 clones in the sample, 70% to 80% were seen once. The chain couples TRBV5-1 to TRBJ1-3; D call uncertain. The clonotype was recovered from a male donor in good health and CMV-seropositive. Source material: PBMCs. The CDR3 sequence: CASSPGIGSGNTIYF. The CDR3 coding sequence is TGCGCCAGCAGCCCTGGCATTGGCTCTGGAAACACCATATATTTT.